This T cell receptor beta chain was recorded in a study of blood T cells in healthy people across ages. The CDR3 covers 14 residues. CDR1 is SGHTA, CDR2 FQGNSA, per germline. Trimming removed 5 bases from V and 6 bases from J, with 16 bases in between. Findings and caveats of the study: Versus aged donors, long-lived donors had higher diversity and more naive CD4+ cells. Calculation of diversity from one million T cells yielded estimates considered to be underestimates.

It was with a sample-barcoded 5' primer and a J-beta primer mix that a second PCR of about 6 to 11 cycles was run. TCRdb reprocessed the 5' RACE reads with MiXCR, giving one entry per CDR3 protein. The sample consists of some 1.5 million distinct CDR3 sequences, roughly 27% of them appearing once. This clonotype was counted only a few times. Its antigen is as yet unknown. The receptor was derived from a woman younger than 45 in good health. The chain links TRBV7-2 to TRBJ1-1, with D possibly TRBD1 on 5 matching bases. Material: blood. The CDR3 region has the DNA TGTGCCAGCAGCCTAAGCCCAGGGTACGCTGAAGCTTTCTTT. Its protein product is CASSLSPGYAEAFF.